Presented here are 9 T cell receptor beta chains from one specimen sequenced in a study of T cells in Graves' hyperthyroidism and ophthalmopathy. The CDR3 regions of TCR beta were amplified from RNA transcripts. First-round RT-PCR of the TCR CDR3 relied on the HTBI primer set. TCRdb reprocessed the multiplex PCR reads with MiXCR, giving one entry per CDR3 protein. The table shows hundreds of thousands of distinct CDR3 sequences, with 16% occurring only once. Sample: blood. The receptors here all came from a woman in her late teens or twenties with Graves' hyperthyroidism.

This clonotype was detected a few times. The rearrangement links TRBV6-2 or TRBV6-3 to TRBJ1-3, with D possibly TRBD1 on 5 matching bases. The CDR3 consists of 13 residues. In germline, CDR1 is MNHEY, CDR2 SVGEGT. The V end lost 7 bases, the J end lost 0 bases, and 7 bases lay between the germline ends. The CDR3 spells CASIDSSGNTIYF. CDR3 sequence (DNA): TGTGCCAGCATCGACAGCTCTGGAAACACCATATATTTT.

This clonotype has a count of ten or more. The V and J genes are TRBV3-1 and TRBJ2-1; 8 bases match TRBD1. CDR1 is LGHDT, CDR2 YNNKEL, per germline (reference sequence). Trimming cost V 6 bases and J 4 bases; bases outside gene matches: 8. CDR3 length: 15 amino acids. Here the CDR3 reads CASRPTGARYNEQFF. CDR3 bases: TGTGCCAGCAGACCGACAGGGGCAAGATACAATGAGCAGTTCTTC.

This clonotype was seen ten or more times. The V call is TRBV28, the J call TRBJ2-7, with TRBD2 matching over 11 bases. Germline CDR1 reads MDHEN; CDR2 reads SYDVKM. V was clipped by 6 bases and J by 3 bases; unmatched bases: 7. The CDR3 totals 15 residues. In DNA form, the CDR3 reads TGTGCCAGCAGCCCAATACTAGCGGGAGTCTACGAGCAGTACTTC. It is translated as CASSPILAGVYEQYF.

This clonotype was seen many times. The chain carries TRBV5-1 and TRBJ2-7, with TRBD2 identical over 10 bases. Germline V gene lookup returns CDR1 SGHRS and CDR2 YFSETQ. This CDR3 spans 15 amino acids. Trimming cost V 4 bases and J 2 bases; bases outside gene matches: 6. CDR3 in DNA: TGCGCCAGCAGCAACCTAGCGGGAGCCGCCTACGAGCAGTACTTC. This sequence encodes CASSNLAGAAYEQYF.

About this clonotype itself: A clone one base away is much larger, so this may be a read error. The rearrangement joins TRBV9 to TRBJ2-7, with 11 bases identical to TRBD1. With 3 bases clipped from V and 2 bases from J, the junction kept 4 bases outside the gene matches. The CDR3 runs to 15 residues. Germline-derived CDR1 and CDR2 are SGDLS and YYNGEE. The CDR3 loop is CASSAGTGGPYEQYF. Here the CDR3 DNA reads TGTGCCAGCAGCGCCGGGACAGGGGGTCCCTACGAGCAGTACTTC.

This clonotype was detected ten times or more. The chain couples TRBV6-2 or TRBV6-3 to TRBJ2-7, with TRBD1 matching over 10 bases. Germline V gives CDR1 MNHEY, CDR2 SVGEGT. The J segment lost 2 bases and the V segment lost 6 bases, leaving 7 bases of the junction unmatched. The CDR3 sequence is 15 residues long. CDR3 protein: CASSRGQGPAYEQYF. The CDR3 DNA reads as TGTGCCAGCAGCAGGGGACAGGGGCCCGCCTACGAGCAGTACTTC.

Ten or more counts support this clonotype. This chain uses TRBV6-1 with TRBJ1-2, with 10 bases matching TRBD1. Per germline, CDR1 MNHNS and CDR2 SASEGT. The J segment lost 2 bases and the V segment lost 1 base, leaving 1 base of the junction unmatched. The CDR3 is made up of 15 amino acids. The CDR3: CASSEGQGANYGYTF. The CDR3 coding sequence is TGTGCCAGCAGTGAAGGACAGGGGGCAAACTATGGCTACACCTTC.

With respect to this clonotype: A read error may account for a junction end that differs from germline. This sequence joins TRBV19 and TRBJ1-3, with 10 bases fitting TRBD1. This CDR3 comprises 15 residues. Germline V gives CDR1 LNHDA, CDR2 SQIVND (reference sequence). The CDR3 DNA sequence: TGTGCCAGTAGTATCATCGGGACAGGGGAAAACACCGTATATTTT. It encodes CASSIIGTGENTVYF.

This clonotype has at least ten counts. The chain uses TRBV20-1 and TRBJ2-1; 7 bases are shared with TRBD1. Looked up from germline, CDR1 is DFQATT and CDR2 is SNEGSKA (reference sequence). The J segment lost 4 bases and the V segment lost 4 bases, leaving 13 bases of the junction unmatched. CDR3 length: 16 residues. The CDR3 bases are TGCAGTGCTACTTCCCTGACGAGGGGGCCGTACAATGAGCAGTTCTTC. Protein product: CSATSLTRGPYNEQFF.